This T cell receptor beta chain was observed in a study of blood T cell repertoires in COVID-19. At the level of the study: Sites across the United States, Italy and Spain contributed samples from acute and convalescent COVID-19. In each case, the material was cDNA or gDNA derived from T cells, B-cell-depleted T cells, or PBMCs.

There are 15 residues in the CDR3. V was trimmed by 0 bases and J by 2 bases, leaving 10 bases between them. CDR1 SGHRS and CDR2 YFSETQ come from the germline V gene. Authors' processing steps: Reference gene primer amplification gave estimated nucleated cell counts. Clones were sequenced by immunoSEQ multiplex PCR, and TCRdb holds only the in-frame ones, with some missing. V, J and clone size reflect that table, while D and trimming were determined from the DNA. The table has some 210,000 clones, 80% to 85% seen once. The source material was peripheral blood. This TCR was sampled from a human donor in a cohort sampled during active COVID-19. The chain uses TRBV5-1 and TRBJ2-3, with TRBD1 as a possible D gene (5 bases). The CDR3: CASSLGQQDTDTQYF. CDR3 coding DNA: TGCGCCAGCAGCTTGGGACAGCAGGACACAGATACGCAGTATTTT.